One sample yielded the 10 T cell receptor beta chains listed below, sequenced in a study of beta chain features in type 1 diabetes. Findings of the study overall: TCRB CDR3s from Type 1 diabetes patients were moderately but significantly shorter in all four CD4+ subsets.

The entirety of the isolated RNA underwent reverse transcription, so expressed TCRB transcripts were sequenced. The protocol was immunoSEQ multiplex PCR, while the TCRdb copy is restricted to in-frame clones and leaves out a portion. The sample includes roughly 150,000 clones, approximately 8.8% of them seen just once. These TCRs are of unknown antigen specificity. The sequenced sample consisted of central memory CD4+ T cells from blood. The receptors stem from a woman aged 25-40 years with type 1 diabetes.

The chain links TRBV9 to TRBJ1-2, with 7 bases identical to TRBD1. Trimming cost V 4 bases and J 2 bases; bases outside gene matches: 8. CDR1 is SGDLS and CDR2 is YYNGEE in the germline V gene. CDR3 size: 15 residues. CDR3 protein: CASSREPTGNYGYTF. The DNA for the CDR3 is TGTGCCAGCAGCCGAGAACCGACAGGGAACTATGGCTACACCTTC.

This clone was counted at least ten times. This sequence joins TRBV29-1 and TRBJ1-1; D is undetermined. Trimming cost V 8 bases and J 2 bases, with 9 bases left between them. CDR3 length equals 11 residues. The germline V gene encodes CDR1 SQVTM and CDR2 ANQGSEA. The CDR3, as DNA: TGCAGCTATGCGGTAAACACTGAAGCTTTCTTT. It yields the protein CSYAVNTEAFF. The whole variable domain, remainder taken from reference TRBV29-1 and TRBJ1-1, is SAVISQKPSRDICQRGTSLTIQCQVDSQVTMMFWYRQQPGQSLTLIATANQGSEATYESGFVIDKFPISRPNLTFSTLTVSNMSPEDSSIYLCSYAVNTEAFFGQGTRLTVV.

This chain connects TRBV5-1 to TRBJ2-3; D remains unclear. Germline assignment: CDR1 SGHRS and CDR2 YFSETQ. The V end was cut by 0 bases, the J end by 2 bases, with 13 bases between. The CDR3 runs 16 residues. Here the CDR3 DNA reads TGCGCCAGCAGCTTGGGGTTGCAGGAATTCACAGATACGCAGTATTTT. This encodes CASSLGLQEFTDTQYF.

This clone appeared a few times. The chain is built from TRBV5-4 and TRBJ2-7, with 10 positions matching TRBD2. With 4 bases clipped from V and 2 bases from J, the junction kept 6 bases outside the gene matches. Germline V gene lookup returns CDR1 SGHNT and CDR2 YYREEE (reference sequence). The CDR3 consists of 15 residues. The CDR3 sequence: CASSEGLAITYEQYF. CDR3 in DNA: TGTGCCAGCAGCGAGGGACTAGCGATCACCTACGAGCAGTACTTC.

The sample holds a few counts of this clone. The chain combines TRBV7-9 with TRBJ2-5, with D maybe TRBD1 (7 bases). Looked up from germline, CDR1 is SEHNR and CDR2 is FQNEAQ (reference sequence). The germline V and J ends were trimmed by 7 bases and 2 bases, with 17 bases remaining between them. This CDR3 has 15 amino acids. The CDR3 sequence: CASNRQGEDQETQYF. CDR3 DNA sequence: TGTGCCAGCAACAGGCAGGGGGAGGATCAAGAGACCCAGTACTTC.

The J gene is TRBJ2-3, the V gene TRBV28; maybe TRBD2 (5 bases). The germline CDR1 and CDR2 sequences are MDHEN and SYDVKM. Trimming took off 5 bases at V and 4 bases at J, with 16 bases between the two ends. This CDR3 region has 15 residues. The CDR3 is CASSGLAIKADTQYF. CDR3 coding DNA: TGTGCCAGCAGTGGTCTAGCAATTAAGGCAGATACGCAGTATTTT.

This clone appeared a few times. The chain links TRBV11-2 to TRBJ2-7, with 13 positions matching TRBD2. Trimming at V came to 5 bases and at J to 3 bases, leaving 7 bases not matched to a gene. CDR3 length: 16 residues. Germline V gene lookup returns CDR1 SGHAT and CDR2 FQNNGV. The CDR3 DNA follows: TGTGCCAGCAGCCCACCAACTAGCGGGAGGGTCTACGAGCAGTACTTC. The encoded protein is CASSPPTSGRVYEQYF. Full variable domain (rest looked up from reference TRBV11-2 and TRBJ2-7): EAGVAQSPRYKIIEKRQSVAFWCNPISGHATLYWYQQILGQGPKLLIQFQNNGVVDDSQLPKDRFSAERLKGVDSTLKIQPAKLEDSAVYLCASSPPTSGRVYEQYFGPGTRLTVT.

This sequence joins TRBV10-3 and TRBJ1-1; TRBD1 is a possible D gene (5 bases). Trimming pared 4 bases from V and 5 bases from J, leaving 17 bases between. CDR3 size: 15 residues. Looked up from germline, CDR1 is ENHRY and CDR2 is SYGVKD. CDR3 sequence: CAISALGLRETEAFF. CDR3 sequence (DNA): TGTGCCATCAGTGCCTTGGGACTACGGGAGACTGAAGCTTTCTTT.

This sequence joins TRBV4-1 and TRBJ1-1; D may be TRBD1 (5 bases). In germline, CDR1 is MGHRA, CDR2 YSYEKL. This CDR3 has 12 amino acids. V was cut by 5 bases and J by 11 bases, with 15 bases left in between. The CDR3 here is CASSFEGREAFF. The CDR3 nucleotides read TGCGCCAGCAGCTTCGAGGGGAGGGAGGCTTTCTTT.

This clone was picked up a small number of times. The J gene is TRBJ2-7, the V gene TRBV4-2; possible D gene TRBD1, 5 bases. This CDR3 region has 14 residues. Trimming took 0 bases from V and 4 from J, leaving 10 bases between them. CDR1 and CDR2 (germline): LGHNA, YNFKEQ. In nucleotides, the CDR3 is TGTGCCAGCAGCCAAGAGGGCAGGGATTACGAGCAGTACTTC. This translates into CASSQEGRDYEQYF.